The 8 T cell receptor beta chains in this list originate from one sample, sequenced in a study of cytotoxic CD8 clonotypes in ibrutinib-treated CLL. TCRdb's table, derived via immunoSEQ multiplex PCR, lists solely in-frame clones and lacks some. The sample carries several thousand clones, around two thirds recorded once. Sequencing was performed on PBMCs, taken before ibrutinib treatment. The origin of the receptors is a human donor with chronic lymphocytic leukemia.

This clone occurred a few times. V and J are TRBV6-5 and TRBJ1-2; no definite D call. The germline V gene has CDR1 MNHEY and CDR2 SVGAGI. The ends were cut back, 4 bases at V and 6 bases at J, with 6 bases in the middle. The CDR3 extends over 11 amino acids. This CDR3 reads CASSSGHGYTF. For the CDR3, the DNA is TGTGCCAGCAGTTCAGGCCATGGCTACACCTTC.

The chain employs TRBV6-5 and TRBJ1-2, with 8 bases that match TRBD1. Germline V gives CDR1 MNHEY, CDR2 SVGAGI. The CDR3 consists of 14 residues. After removal of 5 bases from V and 4 bases from J, the junction contained 6 bases not matched to a gene. The CDR3 loop reads CASSPRTGFYGYTF. CDR3 DNA sequence: TGTGCCAGCAGTCCGAGGACAGGGTTCTATGGCTACACCTTC.

The chain uses TRBV9 and TRBJ1-2; no clear D gene. Germline V gene data show CDR1 as SGDLS and CDR2 as YYNGEE. V lost 4 bases and J lost 5, with 12 bases in between. This CDR3 has 13 amino acids. The DNA of the CDR3 is TGTGCCAGCAGCCCGCAAGAAGATTATGGCTACACCTTC. Amino acids: CASSPQEDYGYTF.

The chain recombines TRBV18 with TRBJ1-1; no clear D. This CDR3 is built from 14 residues. The V end lost 1 base, the J end lost 1 base, and 7 bases lay between the germline ends. Germline CDR1 KGHSH, CDR2 LQKENI. CDR3 in DNA: TGTGCCAGCTCACCACAAGTTACGAACACTGAAGCTTTCTTT. Translated, it gives CASSPQVTNTEAFF.

This chain uses TRBV7-3 with TRBJ2-3, with 9 bases identical to TRBD1. This CDR3 is 14 amino acids long. Germline values: CDR1 SGHTA, CDR2 FQGTGA. V lost 4 bases to trimming and J lost 5 bases; unmatched junction nucleotides: 4. CDR3 amino acids: CASSSQGAKDTQYF. DNA of the CDR3: TGTGCCAGCAGCTCACAGGGGGCAAAAGATACGCAGTATTTT.

This chain uses TRBV27 with TRBJ2-7; tentatively, D is TRBD1 (5 bases). The CDR3 has 14 amino acids. Trimming cost V 2 bases and J 5 bases, with 13 bases left between them. Germline loops: CDR1 MNHEY, CDR2 SMNVEV (reference sequence). The CDR3 loop reads CASSLQGRAHEQYF. CDR3 sequence (DNA): TGTGCCAGCAGTTTACAGGGCAGGGCCCACGAGCAGTACTTC.

In its sample, this clone was seen a few times. Here the CDR3 reads CAWTKDSNQPQHF. The CDR3 DNA sequence: TGTGCCTGGACCAAGGACAGCAATCAGCCCCAGCATTTT. J is TRBJ1-5 and V is TRBV30, with unresolved D. CDR1 and CDR2 (germline): GTSNPN, SVGIG (reference sequence). The V and J ends lost 4 bases and 1 base respectively, with 8 bases between them. CDR3 length: 13 amino acids.

CDR3 bases: TGTGCCAGCAGTTACGGTGGAGGGTCGGTCCGGGGGGGCTACACCTTC. Protein: CASSYGGGSVRGGYTF. The V gene is TRBV6-5, the J gene TRBJ1-2, with D maybe TRBD1 (5 bases). Trimming stripped 2 bases from V and 8 bases from J, with 21 bases between. Germline CDR1 is MNHEY and CDR2 is SVGAGI. The CDR3 totals 16 residues.